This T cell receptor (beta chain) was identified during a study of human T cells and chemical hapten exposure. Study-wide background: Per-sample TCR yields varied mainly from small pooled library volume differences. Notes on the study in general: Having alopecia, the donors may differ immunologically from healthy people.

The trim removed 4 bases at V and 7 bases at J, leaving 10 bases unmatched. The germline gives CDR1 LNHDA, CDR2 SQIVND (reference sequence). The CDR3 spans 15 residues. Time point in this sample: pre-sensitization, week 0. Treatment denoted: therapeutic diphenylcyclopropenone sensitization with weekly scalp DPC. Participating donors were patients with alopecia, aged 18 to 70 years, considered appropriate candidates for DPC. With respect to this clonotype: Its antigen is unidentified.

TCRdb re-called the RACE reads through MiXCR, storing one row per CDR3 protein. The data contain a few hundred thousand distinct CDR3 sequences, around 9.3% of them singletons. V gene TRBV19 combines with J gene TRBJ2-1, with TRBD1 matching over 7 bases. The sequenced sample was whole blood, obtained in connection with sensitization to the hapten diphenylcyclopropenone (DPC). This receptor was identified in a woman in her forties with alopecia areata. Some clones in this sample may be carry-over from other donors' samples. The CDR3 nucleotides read TGTGCCAGTAGTACCGGGACAGTCCCTCAAAATGAGCAGTTCTTC. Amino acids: CASSTGTVPQNEQFF.